This T cell receptor (beta chain) was captured by sequencing in a study of metastatic and nonmetastatic thyroid tumors. Study details: The authors compared repertoires across blood and tumor or nodule tissue from malignant and benign thyroid patients.

No patient received treatment before thyroid surgery. Original processing methods: Clinicopathological groups supplied CDR3 differences that were used to build a distant-metastasis classifier for papillary thyroid cancer. Via MiXCR, TCRdb re-called the PCR reads. TCRdb's processing, not the authors', yielded these V and J calls. The table has some 40,000 clones, around 16% seen once; the top ten hold approximately 3.9%. This clone appeared many times. Its target is not known. Findings of the study overall: Patients with malignant thyroid tumors reportedly had significantly higher TCR beta diversity than those with benign nodules, in blood and tumor.

The sample taken for sequencing was blood. The sequence was collected from a female donor with papillary thyroid cancer or a benign thyroid nodule (not recorded which). Some clones in this sample may be carry-over from other donors' samples.

CDR3 coding DNA: TGCGCCAGCAGCCAAGATTTACAGGACGGATACGAGCAGTACTTC. It is translated as CASSQDLQDGYEQYF. The chain recombines TRBV4-1 with TRBJ2-7, with D perhaps TRBD1 (5 bases). The ends were cut back, 0 bases at V and 4 bases at J, with 13 bases in the middle. The CDR3 sequence is 15 residues long. CDR1 is MGHRA and CDR2 is YSYEKL in the germline V gene.